The T cell receptor beta chain described here comes from a study of blood T cell repertoires in COVID-19. Using immunoSEQ multiplex PCR, the repertoire was profiled, and TCRdb retains in-frame clones only, with some absent. The sample yields roughly 240,000 clones, just under 90% seen once. Specimen: PBMCs or T cells enriched from blood (not recorded which). The TCR comes from a man aged 50-60 years who had been exposed to COVID-19.

CDR3: CSGNRGGNTEAFF. For the CDR3, the DNA is TGCAGCGGCAACAGGGGAGGCAACACTGAAGCTTTCTTT. V gene TRBV29-1 combines with J gene TRBJ1-1, with 7 bases identical to TRBD1. Germline-derived CDR1 and CDR2 are SQVTM and ANQGSEA. J was trimmed by 2 bases and V by 7 bases; bases with no gene match: 7. This CDR3 is 13 amino acids long.